The 14 T cell receptor beta chains below were found in one sample sequenced in a study of blood T cell repertoires in COVID-19. The method was immunoSEQ multiplex PCR; TCRdb's version includes in-frame clones alone and lacks a portion of them. Altogether 25,000 to 35,000 clones are present, 78% being singletons, with the ten largest covering roughly 32%. What was sequenced was peripheral blood. Every receptor here comes from a man of 80 years or more with acute or convalescent COVID-19.

V gene TRBV15 combines with J gene TRBJ2-3, with 9 nucleotides matching TRBD2. The length of the CDR3 is 18 residues. V shed 0 bases, J shed 2 bases, and the junction held 9 bases outside the gene matches. The V gene's germline CDR1 is LNHNV and CDR2 YYDKDF (reference sequence). DNA for the CDR3: TGTGCCACCAGCAGAGATCGGAGCGGGGGGACGGTCACAGATACGCAGTATTTT. Translation gives CATSRDRSGGTVTDTQYF.

The CDR3 loop reads CASTLTSGADTQYF. For the CDR3, the DNA is TGCGCCAGCACCTTGACTAGCGGGGCGGATACGCAGTATTTT. V is TRBV10-1 and J is TRBJ2-3; 11 positions agree with TRBD2. With V trimmed by 7 bases and J by 6 bases, 6 bases remained unmatched. Germline lookup yields CDR1 WNHNN and CDR2 SYGVQD (reference sequence). The CDR3 has 14 amino acids.

This chain links TRBV20-1 with TRBJ1-1; no firm D call. V shed 1 base and J shed 7 bases, with 7 bases lying between them. This CDR3 has 11 amino acids. CDR1 is DFQATT, CDR2 SNEGSKA, per germline (reference sequence). CDR3 coding DNA: TGCAGTGCTAGAGGGCATGATGAAGCTTTCTTT. The encoded protein is CSARGHDEAFF.

V is TRBV11-2 and J is TRBJ1-3, with D uncertain. CDR1 is SGHAT and CDR2 is FQNNGV in the germline V gene. Trimming took off 2 bases at V and 6 bases at J, with 8 bases between the two ends. CDR3 length equals 13 residues. Here the CDR3 reads CASSLSSVNTIYF. The CDR3 coding sequence is TGTGCCAGCAGCTTATCCTCAGTAAACACCATATATTTT.

The chain joins TRBV21-1 to TRBJ2-1; the table's TRBD1 call for D was not verified on the DNA. TRBV21-1 has pseudogene status. This CDR3 has 14 amino acids. For the CDR3, the DNA is TGTGCCAGCAGCGCCCCCAGGGGGCTGAATGAGCAGTTCTTC. This codes for CASSAPRGLNEQFF.

The CDR3 bases are TGCGCCAGCAGCCAAGGAGGGGAGACAGGGAATCAGCCCCAGCATTTT. Its protein is CASSQGGETGNQPQHF. The chain joins TRBV4-3 to TRBJ1-5, with TRBD1 matching over 7 bases. Germline V gene data show CDR1 as LGHNA and CDR2 as YSLEER. V shed 1 base, J shed 4 bases, and the junction held 7 bases outside the gene matches. This CDR3 spans 16 amino acids.

The gene calls are TRBV4-1 and TRBJ2-1; a weak D match, TRBD1 (5 bases). Trimming pared 0 bases from V and 6 bases from J, leaving 18 bases between. The CDR3 totals 17 residues. Germline V gene lookup returns CDR1 MGHRA and CDR2 YSYEKL. CDR3 sequence reads: CASSQDPTPDSSNEQFF. The DNA for the CDR3 is TGCGCCAGCAGCCAAGATCCTACCCCTGACAGCTCCAATGAGCAGTTCTTC.

The chain carries TRBV11-2 and TRBJ2-3; D is undetermined. Germline-derived CDR1 and CDR2 are SGHAT and FQNNGV. The CDR3 covers 14 residues. The germline V and J ends were trimmed by 5 bases and 6 bases, with 15 bases remaining between them. CDR3 residues: CASSTGSTTDTQYF. CDR3 nucleotides: TGTGCCAGCAGCACCGGGTCAACAACCGATACGCAGTATTTT.

This clone was seen a single time. This chain links TRBV6-1 with TRBJ2-3; 13 positions agree with TRBD2. This CDR3 contains 15 residues. Germline-derived CDR1 and CDR2 are MNHNS and SASEGT. V lost 2 bases and J lost 4; bases outside the gene matches: 0. CDR3 residues: CASSETSGGADTQYF. Written as DNA, the CDR3 is TGTGCCAGCAGTGAAACTAGCGGGGGGGCAGATACGCAGTATTTT.

The chain links TRBV29-1 to TRBJ2-7; 7 bases align to TRBD1. The CDR3 contains 15 residues. Losses at the gene ends were 4 bases for V and 3 bases for J; bases not matched to a gene: 12. CDR1 and CDR2 from the germline V gene are SQVTM and ANQGSEA. This CDR3 is CSVGFRQGRGYEQYF. The CDR3 DNA reads as TGCAGCGTTGGTTTCAGACAGGGCCGAGGCTACGAGCAGTACTTC.

The rearrangement uses TRBV11-3 and TRBJ2-1; maybe TRBD1 (5 bases). The CDR3 is 14 residues long. V shed 5 bases and J shed 1 base, with 9 bases lying between them. The V gene's germline CDR1 is SGHNT and CDR2 YENEEA. CDR3 sequence reads: CASSLQDSYNEQFF. Written as DNA, the CDR3 is TGTGCCAGCAGCCTACAGGATTCCTACAATGAGCAGTTCTTC.

The rearrangement joins TRBV15 to TRBJ2-5; TRBD1 aligns across 10 bases. V was pared by 0 bases and J by 5 bases, with 0 bases of the junction left unmatched. Germline V gives CDR1 LNHNV, CDR2 YYDKDF (reference sequence). The CDR3 extends over 14 amino acids. The CDR3 here is CATSREGQGETQYF. The CDR3 nucleotides read TGTGCCACCAGCAGAGAGGGACAGGGGGAGACCCAGTACTTC.

The genes are TRBV29-1 and TRBJ2-7, with D tentatively TRBD1 (5 bases). Germline V gene sequence: CDR1 SQVTM, CDR2 ANQGSEA. The CDR3 has 15 amino acids. The germline V and J ends were trimmed by 6 bases and 2 bases, with 20 bases remaining between them. CDR3 sequence (DNA): TGCAGCGTAGTAACCGGACACGCAGCTCCCTACGAGCAGTACTTC. Translated: CSVVTGHAAPYEQYF.

This rearrangement joins TRBV11-2 to TRBJ1-3, with D unresolved. V was shortened by 4 bases and J by 4 bases, with 5 bases between the two germline ends. Germline assignment: CDR1 SGHAT and CDR2 FQNNGV. The CDR3 is 12 amino acids. CDR3 DNA: TGTGCCAGCAGCTCGACAGGAAACACCATATATTTT. Encoded protein: CASSSTGNTIYF.